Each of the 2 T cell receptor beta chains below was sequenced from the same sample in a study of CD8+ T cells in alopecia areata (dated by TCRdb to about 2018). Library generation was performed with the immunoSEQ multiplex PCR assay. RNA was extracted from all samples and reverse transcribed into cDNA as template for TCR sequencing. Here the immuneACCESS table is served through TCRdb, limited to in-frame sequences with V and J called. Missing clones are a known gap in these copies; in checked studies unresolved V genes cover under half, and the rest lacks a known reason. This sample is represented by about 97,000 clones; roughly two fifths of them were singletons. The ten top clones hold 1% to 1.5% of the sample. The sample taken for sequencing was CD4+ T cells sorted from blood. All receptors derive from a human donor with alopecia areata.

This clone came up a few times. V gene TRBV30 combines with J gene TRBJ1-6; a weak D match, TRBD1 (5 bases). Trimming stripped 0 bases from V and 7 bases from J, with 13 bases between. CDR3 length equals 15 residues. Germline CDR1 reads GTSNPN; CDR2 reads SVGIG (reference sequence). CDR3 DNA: TGTGCCTGGAGTGTACCCTCAGGGTACAATTCACCCCTCCACTTT. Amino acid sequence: CAWSVPSGYNSPLHF.

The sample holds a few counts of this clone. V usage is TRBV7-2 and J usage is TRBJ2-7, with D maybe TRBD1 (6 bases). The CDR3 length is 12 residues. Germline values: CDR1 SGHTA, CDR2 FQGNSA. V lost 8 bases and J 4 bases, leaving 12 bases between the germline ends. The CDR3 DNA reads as TGTGCCAGCGGAACACAGGGATACGAGCAGTACTTC. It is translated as CASGTQGYEQYF. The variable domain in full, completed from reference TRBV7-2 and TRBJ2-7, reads GAGVSQSPSNKVTEKGKDVELRCDPISGHTALYWYRQSLGQGLEFLIYFQGNSAPDKSGLPSDRFSAERTGGSVSTLTIQRTQQEDSAVYLCASGTQGYEQYFGPGTRLTVT.